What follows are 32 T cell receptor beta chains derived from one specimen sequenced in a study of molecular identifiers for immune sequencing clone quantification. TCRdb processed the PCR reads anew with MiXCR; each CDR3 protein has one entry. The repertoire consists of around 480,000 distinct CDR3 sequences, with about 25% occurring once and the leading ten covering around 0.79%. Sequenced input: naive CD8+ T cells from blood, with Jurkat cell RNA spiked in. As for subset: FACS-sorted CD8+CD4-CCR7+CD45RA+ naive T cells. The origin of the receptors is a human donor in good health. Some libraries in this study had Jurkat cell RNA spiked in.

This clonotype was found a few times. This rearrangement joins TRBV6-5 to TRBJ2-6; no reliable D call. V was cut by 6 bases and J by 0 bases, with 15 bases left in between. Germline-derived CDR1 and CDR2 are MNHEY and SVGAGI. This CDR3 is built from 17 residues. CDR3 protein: CASSLYGFRSGANVLTF. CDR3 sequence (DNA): TGTGCCAGCAGCCTATACGGGTTCCGCTCTGGGGCCAACGTCCTGACTTTC.

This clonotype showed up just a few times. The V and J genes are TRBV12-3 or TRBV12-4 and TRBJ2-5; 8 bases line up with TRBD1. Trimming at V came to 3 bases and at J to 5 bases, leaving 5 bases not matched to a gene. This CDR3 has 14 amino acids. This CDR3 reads CASSFPGGDETQYF. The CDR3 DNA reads TGTGCCAGCAGTTTTCCAGGGGGCGACGAGACCCAGTACTTC.

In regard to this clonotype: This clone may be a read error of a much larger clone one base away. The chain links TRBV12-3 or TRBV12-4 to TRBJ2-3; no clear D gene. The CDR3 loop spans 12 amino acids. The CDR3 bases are TGTGCCAACAGTTCTGACTCATATACGCAGTATTTT. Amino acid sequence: CANSSDSYTQYF.

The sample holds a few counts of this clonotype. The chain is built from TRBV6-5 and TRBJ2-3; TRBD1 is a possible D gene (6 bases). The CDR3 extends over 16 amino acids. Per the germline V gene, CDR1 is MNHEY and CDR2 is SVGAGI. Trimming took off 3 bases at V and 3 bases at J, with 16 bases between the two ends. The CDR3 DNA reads TGTGCCAGCAGTTATTTAGGGGGTGATGGTACAGATACGCAGTATTTT. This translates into CASSYLGGDGTDTQYF.

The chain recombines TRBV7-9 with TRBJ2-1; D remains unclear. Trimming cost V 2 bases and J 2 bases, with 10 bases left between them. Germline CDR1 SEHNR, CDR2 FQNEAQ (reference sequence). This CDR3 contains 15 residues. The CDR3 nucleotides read TGTGCCAGCAGCTTACCTGGGCAGGCCTACAATGAGCAGTTCTTC. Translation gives CASSLPGQAYNEQFF.

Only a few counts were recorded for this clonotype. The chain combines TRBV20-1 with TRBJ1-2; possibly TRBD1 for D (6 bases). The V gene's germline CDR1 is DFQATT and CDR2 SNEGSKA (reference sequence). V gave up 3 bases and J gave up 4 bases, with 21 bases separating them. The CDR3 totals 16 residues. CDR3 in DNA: TGCAGTGCTAGTGAACTCAGTGGGGGGCGCAGCTATGGCTACACCTTC. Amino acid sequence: CSASELSGGRSYGYTF.

The CDR3 bases are TGTGCCAGCAGCCCCACCGAACTAGCCAAAAACATTCAGTACTTC. This gives the protein CASSPTELAKNIQYF. The chain combines TRBV13 with TRBJ2-4; D is uncertain. CDR3 length: 15 amino acids. The germline V and J ends were trimmed by 5 bases and 0 bases, with 11 bases remaining between them. Germline lookup yields CDR1 PRHDT and CDR2 FYEKMQ (reference sequence).

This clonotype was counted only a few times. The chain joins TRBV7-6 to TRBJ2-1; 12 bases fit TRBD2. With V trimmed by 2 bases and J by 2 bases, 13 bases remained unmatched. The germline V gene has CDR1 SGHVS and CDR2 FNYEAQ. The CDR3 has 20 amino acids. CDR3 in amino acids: CASSLLFQLAGGNTYNEQFF. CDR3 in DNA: TGTGCCAGCAGCTTATTGTTCCAACTAGCGGGGGGTAACACCTACAATGAGCAGTTCTTC.

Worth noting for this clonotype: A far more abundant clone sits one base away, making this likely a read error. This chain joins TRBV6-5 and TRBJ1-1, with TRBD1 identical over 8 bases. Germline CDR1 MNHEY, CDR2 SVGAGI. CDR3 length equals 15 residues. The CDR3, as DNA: TGTGCCGGCAGTCCCTGGACAGGGATGAACACTGAAGCTTTCTTT. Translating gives CAGSPWTGMNTEAFF.

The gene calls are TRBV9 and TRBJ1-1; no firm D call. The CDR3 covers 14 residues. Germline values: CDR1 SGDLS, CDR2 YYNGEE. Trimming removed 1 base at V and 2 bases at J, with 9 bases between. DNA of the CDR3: TGTGCCAGCAGCGTAACAGACCTAAACACTGAAGCTTTCTTT. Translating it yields CASSVTDLNTEAFF.

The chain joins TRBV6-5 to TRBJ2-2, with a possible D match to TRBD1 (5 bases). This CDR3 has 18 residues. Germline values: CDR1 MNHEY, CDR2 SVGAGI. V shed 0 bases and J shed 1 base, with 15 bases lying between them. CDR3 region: CASSYSPYWGKNTGELFF. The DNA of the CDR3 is TGTGCCAGCAGTTACTCGCCCTACTGGGGCAAGAACACCGGGGAGCTGTTTTTT.

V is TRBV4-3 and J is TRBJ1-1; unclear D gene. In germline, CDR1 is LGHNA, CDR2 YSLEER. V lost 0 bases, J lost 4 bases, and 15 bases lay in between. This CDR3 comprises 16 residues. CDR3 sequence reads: CASSQDRGTFFTEAFF. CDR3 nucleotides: TGCGCCAGCAGCCAAGATCGGGGAACGTTTTTCACTGAAGCTTTCTTT.

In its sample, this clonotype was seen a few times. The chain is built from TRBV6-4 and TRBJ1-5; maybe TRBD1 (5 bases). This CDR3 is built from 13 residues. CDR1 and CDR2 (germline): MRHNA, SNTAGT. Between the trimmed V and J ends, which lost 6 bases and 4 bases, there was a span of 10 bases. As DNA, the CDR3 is TGTGCCAGCAGCAGGGACCCAAATCAGCCCCAGCATTTT. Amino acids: CASSRDPNQPQHF.

The CDR3 spells CASSNHGSKSYEQYF. The CDR3 region has the DNA TGTGCCAGCTCAAATCACGGGTCAAAGAGCTACGAGCAGTACTTC. The V gene is TRBV7-2, the J gene TRBJ2-7; D remains ambiguous. The CDR3 spans 15 residues. CDR1 SGHTA and CDR2 FQGNSA come from the germline V gene. V lost 8 bases and J 3 bases, leaving 20 bases between the germline ends.

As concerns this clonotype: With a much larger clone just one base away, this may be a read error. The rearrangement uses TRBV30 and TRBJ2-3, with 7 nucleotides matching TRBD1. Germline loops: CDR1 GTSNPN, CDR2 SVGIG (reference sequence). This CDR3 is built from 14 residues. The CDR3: CTWSLGQSTDTQYF. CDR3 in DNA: TGTACCTGGAGTTTGGGACAGAGCACAGATACGCAGTATTTT.

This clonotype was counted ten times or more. The CDR3 loop is CASSPPGREGNQPQHF. The CDR3 DNA follows: TGTGCCAGCTCACCACCGGGGAGGGAAGGCAATCAGCCCCAGCATTTT. The chain carries TRBV18 and TRBJ1-5; unclear D gene. Trimming left V 0 bases short and J 2 bases short, with 11 bases between. CDR3 length: 16 residues. Germline CDR1 reads KGHSH; CDR2 reads LQKENI. Complete variable domain (other parts from reference TRBV18 and TRBJ1-5): NAGVMQNPRHLVRRRGQEARLRCSPMKGHSHVYWYRQLPEEGLKFMVYLQKENIIDESGMPKERFSAEFPKEGPSILRIQQVVRGDSAAYFCASSPPGREGNQPQHFGDGTRLSIL.

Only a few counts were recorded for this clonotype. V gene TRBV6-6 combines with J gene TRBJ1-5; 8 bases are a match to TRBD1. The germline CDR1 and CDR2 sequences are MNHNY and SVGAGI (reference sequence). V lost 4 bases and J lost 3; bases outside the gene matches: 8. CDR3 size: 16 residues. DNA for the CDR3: TGTGCCAGCAGTTCCGAGGGACAGGACAACAATCAGCCCCAGCATTTT. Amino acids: CASSSEGQDNNQPQHF.

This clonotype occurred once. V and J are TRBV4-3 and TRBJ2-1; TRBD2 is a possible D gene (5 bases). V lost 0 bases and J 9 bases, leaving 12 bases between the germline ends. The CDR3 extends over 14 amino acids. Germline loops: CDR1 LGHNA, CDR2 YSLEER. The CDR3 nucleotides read TGCGCCAGCAGCCAAGATCGGGTCCTAGCTGAGCAGTTCTTC. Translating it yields CASSQDRVLAEQFF.

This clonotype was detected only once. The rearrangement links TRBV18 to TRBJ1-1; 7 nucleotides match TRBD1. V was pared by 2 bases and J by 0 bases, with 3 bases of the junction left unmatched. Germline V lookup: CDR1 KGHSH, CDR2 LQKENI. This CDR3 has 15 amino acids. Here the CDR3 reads CASSPWGQMNTEAFF. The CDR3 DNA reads TGTGCCAGCTCACCATGGGGACAGATGAACACTGAAGCTTTCTTT. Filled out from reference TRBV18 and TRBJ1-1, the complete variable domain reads NAGVMQNPRHLVRRRGQEARLRCSPMKGHSHVYWYRQLPEEGLKFMVYLQKENIIDESGMPKERFSAEFPKEGPSILRIQQVVRGDSAAYFCASSPWGQMNTEAFFGQGTRLTVV.

CDR3 nucleotides: TGTGCCAGTAGTGTGGGCGGTGAAAAACTGTTTTTT. Residues: CASSVGGEKLFF. The chain joins TRBV19 to TRBJ1-4; no clear D gene. The CDR3 length is 12 residues. CDR1 and CDR2 from the germline V gene are LNHDA and SQIVND (reference sequence). With 5 bases removed from V and 7 bases from J, the gap between germline ends came to 8 bases.

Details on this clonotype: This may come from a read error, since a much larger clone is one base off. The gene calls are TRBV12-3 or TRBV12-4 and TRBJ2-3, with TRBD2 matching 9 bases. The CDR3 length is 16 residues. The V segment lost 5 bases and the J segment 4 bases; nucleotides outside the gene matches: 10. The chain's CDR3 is CASSQGTSRFPDTQYF. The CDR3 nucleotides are TGTGCCAGCAGTCAGGGGACTAGCCGTTTCCCAGATACGCAGTATTTT.

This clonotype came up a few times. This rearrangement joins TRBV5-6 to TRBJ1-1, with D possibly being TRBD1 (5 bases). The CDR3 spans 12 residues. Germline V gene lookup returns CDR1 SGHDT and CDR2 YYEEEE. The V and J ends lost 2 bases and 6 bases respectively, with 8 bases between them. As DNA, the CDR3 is TGTGCCAGCAGCTTCGGGACTCCTGAAGCTTTCTTT. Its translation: CASSFGTPEAFF.

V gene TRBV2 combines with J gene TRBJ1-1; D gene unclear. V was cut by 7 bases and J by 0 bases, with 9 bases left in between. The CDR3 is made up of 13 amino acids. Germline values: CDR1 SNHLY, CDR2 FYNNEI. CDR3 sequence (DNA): TGTGCCAGCACCGGGTACGTGAACACTGAAGCTTTCTTT. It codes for CASTGYVNTEAFF.

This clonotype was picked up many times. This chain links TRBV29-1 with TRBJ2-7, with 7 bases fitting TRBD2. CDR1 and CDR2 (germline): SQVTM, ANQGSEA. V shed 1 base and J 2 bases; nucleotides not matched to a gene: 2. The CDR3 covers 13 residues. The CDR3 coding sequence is TGCAGCGTTGAAGGTAGCGGGCCCTACGAGCAGTACTTC. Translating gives CSVEGSGPYEQYF.

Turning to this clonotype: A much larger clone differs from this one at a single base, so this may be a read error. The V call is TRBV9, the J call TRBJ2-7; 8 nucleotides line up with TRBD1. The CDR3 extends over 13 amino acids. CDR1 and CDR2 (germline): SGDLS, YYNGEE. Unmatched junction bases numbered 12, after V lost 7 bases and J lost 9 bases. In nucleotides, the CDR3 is TGTGCCAGCGGCTCTTGGACAGGGTCTGTGCAGTACTTC. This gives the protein CASGSWTGSVQYF.

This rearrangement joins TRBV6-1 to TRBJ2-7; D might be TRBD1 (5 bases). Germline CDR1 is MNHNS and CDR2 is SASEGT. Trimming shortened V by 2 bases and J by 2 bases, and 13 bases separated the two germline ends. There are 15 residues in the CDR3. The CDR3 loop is CASSEMTASPYEQYF. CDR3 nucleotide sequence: TGTGCCAGCAGTGAAATGACAGCCTCTCCCTACGAGCAGTACTTC.

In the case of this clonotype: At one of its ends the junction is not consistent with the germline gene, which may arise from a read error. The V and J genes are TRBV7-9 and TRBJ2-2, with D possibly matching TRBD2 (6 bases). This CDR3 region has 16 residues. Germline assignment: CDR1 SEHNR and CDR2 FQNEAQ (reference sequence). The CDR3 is CTSSLGTLMSSGELFF. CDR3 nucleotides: TGTACCAGCAGCTTAGGGACTCTCATGAGTTCCGGGGAGCTGTTTTTT.

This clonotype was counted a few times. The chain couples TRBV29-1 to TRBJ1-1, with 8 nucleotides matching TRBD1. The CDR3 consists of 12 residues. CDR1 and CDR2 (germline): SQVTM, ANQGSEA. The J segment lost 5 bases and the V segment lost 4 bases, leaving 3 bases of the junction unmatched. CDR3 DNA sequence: TGCAGCGTTGCAGGGGGCTCTACTGAAGCTTTCTTT. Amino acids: CSVAGGSTEAFF.

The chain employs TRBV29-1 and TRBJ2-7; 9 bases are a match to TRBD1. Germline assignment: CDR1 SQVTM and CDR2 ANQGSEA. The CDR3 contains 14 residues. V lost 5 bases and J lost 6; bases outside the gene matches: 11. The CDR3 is CSVIFRDRVVEQYF. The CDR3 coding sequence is TGCAGCGTTATCTTCCGGGACAGGGTTGTCGAGCAGTACTTC.

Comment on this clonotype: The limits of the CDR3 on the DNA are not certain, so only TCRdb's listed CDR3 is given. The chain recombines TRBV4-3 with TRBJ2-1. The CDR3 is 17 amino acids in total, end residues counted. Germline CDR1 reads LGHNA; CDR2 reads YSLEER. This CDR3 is CASRPDVGFGSYNEPFF.

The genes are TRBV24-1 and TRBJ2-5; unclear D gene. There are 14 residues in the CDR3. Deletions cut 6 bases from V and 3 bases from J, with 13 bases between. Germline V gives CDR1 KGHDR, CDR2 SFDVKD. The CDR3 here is CATSTLRTEETQYF. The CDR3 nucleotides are TGTGCCACCAGTACCCTCCGTACGGAAGAGACCCAGTACTTC.

The CDR3 is CASSVKQGNLREAFF. CDR3 DNA sequence: TGTGCCAGCAGCGTAAAACAGGGGAATTTGAGAGAAGCTTTCTTT. This chain links TRBV7-2 with TRBJ1-1; 7 bases match TRBD1. The CDR3 consists of 15 residues. Germline V gives CDR1 SGHTA, CDR2 FQGNSA. V gave up 5 bases and J gave up 8 bases; unmatched junction bases: 14.